This T cell receptor (beta chain) was recorded in a study of OX40 agonist ivuxolimab in advanced cancers. Background for the entire study: Ivuxolimab was a fully human IgG2 agonistic monoclonal antibody targeting the costimulatory receptor OX40 (CD134). Intravenous ivuxolimab was administered to patients every 2 weeks at six dose levels: 0.01, 0.1, 0.3, 1.5, 3 and 10 mg/kg. Among the approximately 54 dose-escalation patients, 19 had hepatocellular carcinoma, about 15 melanoma, 9 renal cell carcinoma and 9 head and neck cancer. In the dose-escalation cohort, 82.7% of patients were male, and the mean age was roughly 60 years, with a range of about 23 to 90. Patients were allowed to have had prior anti-PD-1, anti-PD-L1 or anti-CTLA-4 therapy, and approximately 37% of the dose-escalation patients had been treated with checkpoint inhibitors. Partial responses occurred in three dose-escalation patients: two with cutaneous melanoma and one with hepatocellular carcinoma. Peripheral TCRbeta sequencing was intended to test whether TCR sequence diversity was altered and clonal T-cell expansion was caused by ivuxolimab. The monotherapy dose-escalation portion (N ≈ 57 patients) of the phase I ivuxolimab trial is reported in the paper.

CDR1 and CDR2 (GTSNPN, SVGIG) derive from the germline V gene (reference sequence). At the junction V is shortened by 4 bases and J by 0 bases, with 13 bases in between. Spanning cysteine to phenylalanine, the CDR3 consists of 15 amino acids. The entry retains the CDR3 DNA only, 45 bases that are in frame from base 1. In the case of this clone: It lacks a known antigen. No per-base quality is available; no much larger clone lies one base away.

For sequencing of the TCRbeta CDR3 region, genomic DNA was extracted from the sorted cells. The immunoSEQ Assay was used for sequencing of TCRbeta CDR3 regions. TCRdb provides this immuneACCESS table in a form limited to in-frame rearrangements. Some clones are lacking; in checked studies, under half of them reflect an unresolved V gene, and why the rest are absent is not known. In all, the sample holds tens of thousands of clones, and about nine tenths of those were seen once. The top ten hold roughly 0.67% of the sample. The trial excluded patients who had a history of autoimmune disease or were on systemic immunosuppression. In every dose cohort, peripheral blood was drawn for TCR sequencing at baseline, cycle 4 day 1, and cycle 7 day 1. The samples were taken from a phase I, first-in-human, multicenter, open-label dose-escalation trial of ivuxolimab. Adults with locally advanced or metastatic head and neck squamous cell, hepatocellular, melanoma or renal cell carcinoma were enrolled in the trial. Before TCR sequencing, CD4+ and CD8+ T cells were separately sorted from peripheral blood.

The investigation overall reported the following: Low levels of normalized T-cell clonal expansion were also seen in some patients who did not respond. At doses of 0.1 to 3.0 mg/kg, clonal expansion of both CD4+ and CD8+ blood T cells was observed from baseline to week 6. The antigen specificity of the clonally expanded peripheral T cells was not determined. On average, CD8+ T cells showed more expanded clones than CD4+ T cells after ivuxolimab. In partial responders in the 0.1-3.0 mg/kg groups, normalized peripheral clonal expansion was found to be among the lowest, especially among CD8+ T cells.

The sample was CD4+ or CD8+ T cells sorted from blood, taken in a trial of the OX40 agonist ivuxolimab. This receptor was identified in an adult with an advanced solid tumor such as melanoma, head and neck, liver or kidney cancer. The V gene is TRBV30 and the J gene is TRBJ1-3, and perhaps TRBD1 as D gene, on 5 matching bases. The bases are TGTGCCTGGACCCCAAGACAGAGCTCTGGAAACACCATATATTTT. Translated, it reads CAWTPRQSSGNTIYF. The reference TRBV30 and TRBJ1-3 proteins fill in what lies around the CDR3, so the full variable domain reads SQTIHQWPATLVQPVGSPLSLECTVEGTSNPNLYWYRQAAGRGLQLLFYSVGIGQISSEVPQNLSASRPQDRQFILSSKKLLLSDSGFYLCAWTPRQSSGNTIYFGEGSWLTVV.